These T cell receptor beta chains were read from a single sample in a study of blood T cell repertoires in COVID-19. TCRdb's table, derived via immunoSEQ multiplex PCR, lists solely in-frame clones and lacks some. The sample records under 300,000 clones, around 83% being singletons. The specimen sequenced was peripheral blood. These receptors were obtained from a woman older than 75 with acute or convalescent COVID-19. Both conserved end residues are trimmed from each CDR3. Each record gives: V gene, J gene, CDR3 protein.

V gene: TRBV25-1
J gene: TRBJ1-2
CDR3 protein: ASSEYRGTAGYT

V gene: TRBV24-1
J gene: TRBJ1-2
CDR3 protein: ATSDPRTGLIAGYT

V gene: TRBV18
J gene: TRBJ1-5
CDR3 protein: ASSPASGNQPQH

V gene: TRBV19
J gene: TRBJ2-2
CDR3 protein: ASNRVLNTGELF

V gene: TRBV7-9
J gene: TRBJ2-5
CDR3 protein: ASSTQGPQETQY

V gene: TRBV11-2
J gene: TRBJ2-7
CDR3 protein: ASSKGLAGYEQY

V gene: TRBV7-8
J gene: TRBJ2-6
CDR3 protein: ASSFVTVSGANVLT

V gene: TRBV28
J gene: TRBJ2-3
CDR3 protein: ASSGYSSGKSTDTQY

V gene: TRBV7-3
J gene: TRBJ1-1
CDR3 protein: ASSLGQGTRTEAF

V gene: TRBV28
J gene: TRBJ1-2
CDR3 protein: ASSFYRDRGDT

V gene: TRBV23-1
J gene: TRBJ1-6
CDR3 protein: ASSQSRRYDENSPLH

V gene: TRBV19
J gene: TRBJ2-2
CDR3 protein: ASTRTGGVNTGELF

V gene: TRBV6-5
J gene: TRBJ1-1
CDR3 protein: ASTNAQGIEAF

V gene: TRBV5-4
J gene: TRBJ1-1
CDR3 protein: ASSLGGHTNTEAF

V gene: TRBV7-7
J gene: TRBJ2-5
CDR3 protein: ASSLEAGQETQY

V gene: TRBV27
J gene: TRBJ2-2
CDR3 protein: ASSLRSSGLAGNTGELF

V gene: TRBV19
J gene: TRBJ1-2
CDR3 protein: ASSTFNRDRGGYT

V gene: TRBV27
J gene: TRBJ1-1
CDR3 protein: ASSASQAPANTEAF

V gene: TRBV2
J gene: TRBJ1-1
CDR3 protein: ASRVTGIYAF

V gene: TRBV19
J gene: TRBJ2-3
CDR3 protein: ASSTSGGLDTQY

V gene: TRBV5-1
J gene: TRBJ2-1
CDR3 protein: ASSLLLAGSSYNEQF

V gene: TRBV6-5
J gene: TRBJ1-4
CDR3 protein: ASSLGGDEKLF

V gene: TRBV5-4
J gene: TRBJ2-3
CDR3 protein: ASSPRVGGGSRTDTQY

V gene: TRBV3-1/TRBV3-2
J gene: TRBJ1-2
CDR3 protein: ASSHRTGLYGYT

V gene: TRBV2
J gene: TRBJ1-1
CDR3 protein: ASSAEGSAGTEAF

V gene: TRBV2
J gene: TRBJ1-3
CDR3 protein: ASSVPTRGLSSGNTIY

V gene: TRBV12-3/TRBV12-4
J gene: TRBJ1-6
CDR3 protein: ASSLGANSPLH

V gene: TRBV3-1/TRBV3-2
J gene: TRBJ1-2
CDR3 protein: ASSLGIGENYGYT

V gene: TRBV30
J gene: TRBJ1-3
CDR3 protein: AWSYGASGNTIY

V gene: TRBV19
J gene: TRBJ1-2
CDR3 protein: ASSISGGDYGYT

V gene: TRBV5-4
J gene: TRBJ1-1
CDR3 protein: ASSPPPQGMNTEAF

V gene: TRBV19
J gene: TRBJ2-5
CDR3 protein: ASSILGPGAGGAGGRETQY

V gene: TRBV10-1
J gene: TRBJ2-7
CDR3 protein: ASSGRDRPTYEQY

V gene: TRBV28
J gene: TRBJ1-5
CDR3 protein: ASTGRPRPNQPQH

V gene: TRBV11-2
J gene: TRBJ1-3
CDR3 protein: ASSLGTGPSGNTIY

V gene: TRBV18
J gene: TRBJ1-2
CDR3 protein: ASSPTDYGYT

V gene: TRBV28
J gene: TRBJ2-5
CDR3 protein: ASSVTSGGRETQY

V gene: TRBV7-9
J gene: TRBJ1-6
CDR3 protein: ASSFSLTGEYNSPLH

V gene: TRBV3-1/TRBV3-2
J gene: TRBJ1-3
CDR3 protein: ASSRGPSGNTIY

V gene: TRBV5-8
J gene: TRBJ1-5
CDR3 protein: ASSLTGQSQPQH

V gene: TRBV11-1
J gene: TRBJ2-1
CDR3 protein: ASSGGGGYNEQF

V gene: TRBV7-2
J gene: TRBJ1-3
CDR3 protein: ASSFSPGEGTIY

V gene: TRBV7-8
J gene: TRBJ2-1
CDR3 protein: ASSFSTPTGGSYNEQF

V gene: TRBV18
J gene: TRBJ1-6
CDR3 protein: ASSADGGGPLH

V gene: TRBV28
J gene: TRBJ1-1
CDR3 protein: ASSREGAEAF

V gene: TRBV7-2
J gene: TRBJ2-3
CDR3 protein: ASSSGLPETNTQY

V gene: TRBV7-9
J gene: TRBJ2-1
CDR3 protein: ASKPSGGNEQF

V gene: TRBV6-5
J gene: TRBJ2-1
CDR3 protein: ASNRGVYNEQF

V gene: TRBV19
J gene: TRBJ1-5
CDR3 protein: ASSRRDRDNQPQH

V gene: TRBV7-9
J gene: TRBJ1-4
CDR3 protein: ASSLSGRTNEKLF

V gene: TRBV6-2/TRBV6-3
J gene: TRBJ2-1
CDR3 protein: ASSYSLEQVSSYNEQF

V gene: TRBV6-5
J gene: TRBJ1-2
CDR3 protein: ASSYDRNYGYT

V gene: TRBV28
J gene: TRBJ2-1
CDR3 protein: AGGWTSRDEQF